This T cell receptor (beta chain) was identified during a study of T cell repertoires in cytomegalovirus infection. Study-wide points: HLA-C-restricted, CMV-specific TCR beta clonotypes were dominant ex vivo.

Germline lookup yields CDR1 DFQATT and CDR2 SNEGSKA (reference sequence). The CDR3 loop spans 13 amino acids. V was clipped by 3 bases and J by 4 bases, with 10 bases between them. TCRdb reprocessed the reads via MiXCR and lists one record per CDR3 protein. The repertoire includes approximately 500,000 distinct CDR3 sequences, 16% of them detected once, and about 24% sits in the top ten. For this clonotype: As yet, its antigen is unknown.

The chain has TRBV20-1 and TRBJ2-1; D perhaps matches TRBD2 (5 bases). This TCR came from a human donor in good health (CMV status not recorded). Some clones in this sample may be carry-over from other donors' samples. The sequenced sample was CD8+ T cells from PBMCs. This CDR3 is CSARRSEYNEQFF. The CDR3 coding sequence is TGCAGTGCTAGGCGTAGCGAATACAATGAGCAGTTCTTC.